The 31 T cell receptor beta chains reported below all come from one sample, sequenced in a study of CD8 T cells in ankylosing spondylitis. MiXCR, run by TCRdb on the 5' RACE reads, gives a single entry per CDR3 protein. The profile covers about 360,000 distinct CDR3 sequences, with roughly 14% appearing a single time and roughly 1.1% taken by the ten largest. Sequencing was performed on blood, either unsorted or a sorted T cell fraction (not recorded which). Receptors originate from a male donor with ankylosing spondylitis or in good health (not recorded which).

This clonotype showed up just a few times. CDR3 loop: CASSLAINEQFF. The CDR3 DNA follows: TGTGCCAGCTCCCTAGCCATCAATGAGCAGTTCTTC. The chain is built from TRBV18 and TRBJ2-1, with D perhaps matching TRBD2 (5 bases). The CDR3 is 12 amino acids. From germline, CDR1 is KGHSH and CDR2 LQKENI. Between the trimmed V and J ends, which lost 6 bases and 6 bases, there was a span of 9 bases.

This clonotype was detected a few times. The V gene is TRBV12-3 or TRBV12-4, the J gene TRBJ1-2, with a tentative D call TRBD1 (6 bases). V was clipped by 6 bases and J by 8 bases, with 13 bases between them. The CDR3 consists of 12 residues. CDR3 protein: CASSKSRGGYTF. CDR3 nucleotide sequence: TGTGCCAGCAGCAAATCCAGGGGCGGCTACACCTTC.

The chain joins TRBV7-9 to TRBJ2-5; D is uncertain. Trimming took off 4 bases at V and 5 bases at J, with 11 bases between the two ends. In germline, CDR1 is SEHNR, CDR2 FQNEAQ (reference sequence). CDR3 length: 13 amino acids. The CDR3 is CASSSTLRETQYF. As DNA, the CDR3 is TGTGCCAGCAGCTCGACGCTCCGGGAGACCCAGTACTTC.

This clonotype was seen repeatedly, ten times or more. V usage is TRBV7-2 and J usage is TRBJ1-4; no reliable D call. CDR3 size: 13 residues. Germline CDR1 SGHTA, CDR2 FQGNSA. The germline V and J ends were trimmed by 0 bases and 6 bases, with 5 bases remaining between them. CDR3 sequence: CASSLAEYEKLFF. CDR3 nucleotides: TGTGCCAGCAGCTTAGCCGAATATGAAAAACTGTTTTTT. Together with reference TRBV7-2 and TRBJ1-4, the CDR3 gives the full variable domain: GAGVSQSPSNKVTEKGKDVELRCDPISGHTALYWYRQSLGQGLEFLIYFQGNSAPDKSGLPSDRFSAERTGGSVSTLTIQRTQQEDSAVYLCASSLAEYEKLFFGSGTQLSVL.

There are a few counts of this clonotype. This sequence joins TRBV27 and TRBJ2-2; the D gene is possibly TRBD1 (6 bases). Trimming pared 8 bases from V and 2 bases from J, leaving 15 bases between. CDR3 size: 15 residues. Looked up from germline, CDR1 is MNHEY and CDR2 is SMNVEV (reference sequence). The CDR3 region is CASGAGTLNTGELFF. In DNA form, the CDR3 reads TGTGCCAGCGGTGCCGGGACACTTAACACCGGGGAGCTGTTTTTT.

There are a few counts of this clonotype. The chain carries TRBV27 and TRBJ2-1; TRBD1 is a possible D gene (5 bases). Germline V gives CDR1 MNHEY, CDR2 SMNVEV (reference sequence). This CDR3 region has 15 residues. V was cut by 4 bases and J by 8 bases, with 18 bases left in between. CDR3: CASSSRTGSVDEQFF. DNA of the CDR3: TGTGCCAGCAGTTCGCGTACAGGTAGTGTAGATGAGCAGTTCTTC.

The chain joins TRBV27 to TRBJ1-6; D is unclear. The CDR3 length is 14 residues. Trimming pared 8 bases from V and 5 bases from J, leaving 13 bases between. Germline-derived CDR1 and CDR2 are MNHEY and SMNVEV (reference sequence). The CDR3 reads CASGPTQNNSPLHF. CDR3 coding DNA: TGTGCCAGCGGGCCGACCCAGAATAATTCACCCCTCCACTTT.

This clonotype has more than one count but fewer than ten. The chain has TRBV9 and TRBJ1-1; D remains unclear. Per the germline V gene, CDR1 is SGDLS and CDR2 is YYNGEE. This CDR3 contains 17 residues. V was shortened by 0 bases and J by 2 bases, with 17 bases between the two germline ends. CDR3 DNA sequence: TGTGCCAGCAGCGTAGTTGGAAGGGAAAGCATAAACACTGAAGCTTTCTTT. Translated, it gives CASSVVGRESINTEAFF.

The chain carries TRBV27 and TRBJ2-5; 10 bases match TRBD1. The V segment lost 10 bases and the J segment 2 bases; nucleotides outside the gene matches: 7. This CDR3 has 14 amino acids. Germline loops: CDR1 MNHEY, CDR2 SMNVEV (reference sequence). CDR3 sequence (DNA): TGTGCCACTAGGACAGGGGGAAATCAAGAGACCCAGTACTTC. It encodes CATRTGGNQETQYF.

This clonotype was recorded a few times. The chain's CDR3 is CAWSPSKLAGGCFF. For the CDR3, the DNA is TGTGCCTGGAGCCCTTCCAAACTAGCGGGAGGCTGTTTCTTC. The rearrangement uses TRBV30 and TRBJ2-1; TRBD2 matches at 12 bases. The CDR3 runs 14 residues. The junction had 13 bases not matched to a gene; V was cut back by 3 bases and J by 16 bases. Per germline, CDR1 GTSNPN and CDR2 SVGIG (reference sequence).

This chain uses TRBV3-1 with TRBJ1-2; TRBD1 matches 7 bases. The CDR3 sequence is 13 residues long. V trimming: 4 bases; J trimming: 4 bases; junction bases outside the gene matches: 3. Germline CDR1 reads LGHDT; CDR2 reads YNNKEL (reference sequence). The CDR3 DNA reads as TGTGCCAGCAGCCTGGACAGGTTCTATGGCTACACCTTC. Translated, it gives CASSLDRFYGYTF.

J is TRBJ2-4 and V is TRBV7-9, with D hard to call. Trimming pared 2 bases from V and 0 bases from J, leaving 8 bases between. Germline loops: CDR1 SEHNR, CDR2 FQNEAQ (reference sequence). The CDR3 is 15 amino acids. DNA for the CDR3: TGTGCCAGCAGCTTATTGACCTTAGCCAAAAACATTCAGTACTTC. This codes for CASSLLTLAKNIQYF. The full variable domain, with the rest looked up from reference TRBV7-9 and TRBJ2-4, is DTGVSQNPRHKITKRGQNVTFRCDPISEHNRLYWYRQTLGQGPEFLTYFQNEAQLEKSRLLSDRFSAERPKGSFSTLEIQRTEQGDSAMYLCASSLLTLAKNIQYFGAGTRLSVL.

The rearrangement uses TRBV9 and TRBJ2-4; 9 nucleotides agree with TRBD1. V was clipped by 4 bases and J by 0 bases; unmatched bases: 5. The length of the CDR3 is 16 residues. Germline CDR1 is SGDLS and CDR2 is YYNGEE. The CDR3, as DNA: TGTGCCAGCAGCTCGACAGGGGGATTAGCCAAAAACATTCAGTACTTC. It translates to CASSSTGGLAKNIQYF. The variable domain in full, completed from reference TRBV9 and TRBJ2-4, reads DSGVTQTPKHLITATGQRVTLRCSPRSGDLSVYWYQQSLDQGLQFLIQYYNGEERAKGNILERFSAQQFPDLHSELNLSSLELGDSALYFCASSSTGGLAKNIQYFGAGTRLSVL.

The table lists this clonotype with a few counts. The chain uses TRBV14 and TRBJ2-1; D is ambiguous. Per germline, CDR1 SGHDN and CDR2 FVKESK. The CDR3 loop spans 12 amino acids. V dropped 3 bases and J dropped 4 bases, with 4 bases sitting between them. In DNA form, the CDR3 reads TGTGCCAGCAGCCATTCTTACAATGAGCAGTTCTTC. Its translation is CASSHSYNEQFF.

V is TRBV5-5 and J is TRBJ1-1; 11 bases fit TRBD1. This CDR3 is built from 14 residues. The trim removed 4 bases at V and 6 bases at J, leaving 5 bases unmatched. Germline V gene sequence: CDR1 SGHKS, CDR2 YYEKEE (reference sequence). CDR3 amino acids: CASSLDRGLPEAFF. The DNA for the CDR3 is TGTGCCAGCAGCCTGGACAGGGGGCTCCCTGAAGCTTTCTTT.

The V gene is TRBV15, the J gene TRBJ2-1; D remains unclear. V was pared by 0 bases and J by 5 bases, with 8 bases between. The CDR3 loop spans 14 amino acids. CDR1 and CDR2 from the germline V gene are LNHNV and YYDKDF (reference sequence). The CDR3 DNA reads TGTGCCACCAGCAGAGAAAACAGAAACAATGAGCAGTTCTTC. This gives the protein CATSRENRNNEQFF. Complete variable domain (other parts from reference TRBV15 and TRBJ2-1): DAMVIQNPRYQVTQFGKPVTLSCSQTLNHNVMYWYQQKSSQAPKLLFHYYDKDFNNEADTPDNFQSRRPNTSFCFLDIRSPGLGDTAMYLCATSRENRNNEQFFGPGTRLTVL.

This clonotype was seen only a few times. J is TRBJ2-2 and V is TRBV3-1; TRBD1 might be the D (5 bases). Germline V gene lookup returns CDR1 LGHDT and CDR2 YNNKEL (reference sequence). The CDR3 covers 16 residues. With 1 base removed from V and 8 bases from J, the gap between germline ends came to 17 bases. CDR3 amino acids: CASSQGTTGAGGELFF. DNA of the CDR3: TGTGCCAGCAGCCAAGGGACCACAGGTGCAGGAGGGGAGCTGTTTTTT. The whole variable domain, filled in from reference TRBV3-1 and TRBJ2-2, reads DTAVSQTPKYLVTQMGNDKSIKCEQNLGHDTMYWYKQDSKKFLKIMFSYNNKELIINETVPNRFSPKSPDKAHLNLHINSLELGDSAVYFCASSQGTTGAGGELFFGEGSRLTVL.

This clonotype was picked up many times. The chain is built from TRBV29-1 and TRBJ1-1; D unclear. CDR1 and CDR2 from the germline V gene are SQVTM and ANQGSEA. The V end was cut by 5 bases, the J end by 1 base, with 8 bases between. The CDR3 totals 12 residues. The CDR3 loop is CSVREGNTEAFF. CDR3 DNA sequence: TGCAGCGTTCGGGAAGGGAACACTGAAGCTTTCTTT.

CDR3 protein: CATSRDPGGKFSEAFF. CDR3 nucleotides: TGTGCCACCAGCAGAGATCCAGGGGGCAAGTTCTCTGAAGCTTTCTTT. V and J are TRBV15 and TRBJ1-1; TRBD1 matches 8 bases. V gave up 0 bases and J gave up 6 bases; unmatched junction bases: 9. The CDR3 contains 16 residues. The germline CDR1 and CDR2 sequences are LNHNV and YYDKDF (reference sequence).

Only a few counts were recorded for this clonotype. The genes are TRBV7-2 and TRBJ1-2; 7 positions agree with TRBD1. With 1 base clipped from V and 7 bases from J, the junction kept 6 bases outside the gene matches. Germline CDR1 and CDR2: SGHTA and FQGNSA. The CDR3 extends over 14 amino acids. CDR3 residues: CASSLDATGTGYTF. DNA for the CDR3: TGTGCCAGCAGCTTAGACGCGACAGGGACTGGCTACACCTTC.

The V call is TRBV29-1, the J call TRBJ1-1; a possible D gene is TRBD1 (6 bases). The CDR3 has 13 amino acids. Germline CDR1 SQVTM, CDR2 ANQGSEA. Trimming stripped 7 bases from V and 3 bases from J, with 15 bases between. The CDR3 loop is CSAAIGGDTEAFF. Written as DNA, the CDR3 is TGCAGCGCTGCGATAGGGGGGGACACTGAAGCTTTCTTT.

This clonotype was counted a few times. The chain recombines TRBV9 with TRBJ2-7; D remains ambiguous. Germline CDR1 reads SGDLS; CDR2 reads YYNGEE. Trimming removed 4 bases from V and 0 bases from J, with 14 bases in between. The CDR3 is made up of 15 amino acids. This chain's CDR3 is CASSTHSASSYEQYF. Here the CDR3 DNA reads TGTGCCAGCAGCACCCACTCCGCGAGCTCCTACGAGCAGTACTTC. Combining the CDR3 with reference TRBV9 and TRBJ2-7 gives the whole variable domain DSGVTQTPKHLITATGQRVTLRCSPRSGDLSVYWYQQSLDQGLQFLIQYYNGEERAKGNILERFSAQQFPDLHSELNLSSLELGDSALYFCASSTHSASSYEQYFGPGTRLTVT.

The gene calls are TRBV5-1 and TRBJ1-4; D remains unclear. Germline CDR1 and CDR2: SGHRS and YFSETQ. The V end was cut by 4 bases, the J end by 4 bases, with 14 bases between. This CDR3 is 15 amino acids long. CDR3 coding DNA: TGCGCCAGCAGCCTTGTTGGGGATCTTAATGAAAAACTGTTTTTT. This codes for CASSLVGDLNEKLFF.

This clonotype occurred a few times. This rearrangement joins TRBV11-2 to TRBJ1-2; D unclear. This CDR3 is built from 15 residues. Germline V gene lookup returns CDR1 SGHAT and CDR2 FQNNGV. V was pared by 1 base and J by 6 bases, with 15 bases between. The CDR3 sequence: CASSLGVPDGNGYTF. DNA of the CDR3: TGTGCCAGCAGCTTAGGTGTCCCCGACGGGAATGGCTACACCTTC. Variable domain in full (rest from reference TRBV11-2 and TRBJ1-2): EAGVAQSPRYKIIEKRQSVAFWCNPISGHATLYWYQQILGQGPKLLIQFQNNGVVDDSQLPKDRFSAERLKGVDSTLKIQPAKLEDSAVYLCASSLGVPDGNGYTFGSGTRLTVV.

This clonotype turned up a few times. DNA of the CDR3: TGTGCCAGCAGCCCCCGCAAAGGGGGTATAGATACGCAGTATTTT. It codes for CASSPRKGGIDTQYF. The rearrangement joins TRBV3-1 to TRBJ2-3; maybe TRBD1 (6 bases). Germline values: CDR1 LGHDT, CDR2 YNNKEL (reference sequence). There are 15 residues in the CDR3. Between the trimmed V and J ends, which lost 4 bases and 5 bases, there was a span of 16 bases.

In this sample, this clonotype turned up many times. This sequence joins TRBV12-3 or TRBV12-4 and TRBJ2-3; the D is unclear. The CDR3 length is 14 residues. Trimming took 2 bases from V and 4 from J, leaving 10 bases between them. CDR3 amino acids: CASSLSSVSDTQYF. CDR3 coding DNA: TGTGCCAGCAGTTTATCGAGCGTGTCAGATACGCAGTATTTT.

A few counts support this clonotype. The chain is built from TRBV12-3 or TRBV12-4 and TRBJ2-7, with D unclear. Trimming stripped 1 base from V and 0 bases from J, with 16 bases between. The CDR3 has 17 residues. The CDR3, as DNA: TGTGCCAGCAGTTTAGGTGGCGGTTCCTTCAGCTCCTACGAGCAGTACTTC. Protein product: CASSLGGGSFSSYEQYF.

CDR3 DNA: TGCGCCAGCAGCTTGGACGGCAGCTCCGCGGGAGAGCAGTACTTC. Its translation: CASSLDGSSAGEQYF. The genes are TRBV5-1 and TRBJ2-7, with D tentatively TRBD2 (6 bases). The germline V gene has CDR1 SGHRS and CDR2 YFSETQ. CDR3 size: 15 residues. The V gene lost 0 bases and the J gene lost 7 bases, with 17 bases spanning the gap.

Remarks on this clonotype: The junction shows a germline mismatch at one end, possibly a read error. The chain has TRBV9 and TRBJ2-7; D is possibly TRBD2 (5 bases). The CDR3 extends over 12 amino acids. The germline CDR1 and CDR2 sequences are SGDLS and YYNGEE. The CDR3 DNA follows: TGTGCCAGCAGCGTAGTGGCGGGCGGCATGCACTTC. Protein sequence: CASSVVAGGMHF.

Ten or more counts support this clonotype. The V gene is TRBV4-1, the J gene TRBJ2-1, with TRBD2 matching over 10 bases. CDR3 length equals 18 residues. V was clipped by 0 bases and J by 7 bases; unmatched bases: 12. The germline V gene has CDR1 MGHRA and CDR2 YSYEKL. The CDR3 DNA is TGCGCCAGCAGCCAAGATAGGGCTAGCGGGAGAGAGGGGAATGAGCAGTTCTTC. Protein sequence: CASSQDRASGREGNEQFF.

A few counts support this clonotype. V usage is TRBV29-1 and J usage is TRBJ2-2; D tentatively reads TRBD1 or TRBD2 (6 bases each). CDR3 length: 14 residues. Per the germline V gene, CDR1 is SQVTM and CDR2 is ANQGSEA. The V end was cut by 5 bases, the J end by 7 bases, with 17 bases between. For the CDR3, the DNA is TGCAGCGTTACACAGGGAAAGGAGGGCGGGGAGCTGTTTTTT. Its protein product is CSVTQGKEGGELFF.